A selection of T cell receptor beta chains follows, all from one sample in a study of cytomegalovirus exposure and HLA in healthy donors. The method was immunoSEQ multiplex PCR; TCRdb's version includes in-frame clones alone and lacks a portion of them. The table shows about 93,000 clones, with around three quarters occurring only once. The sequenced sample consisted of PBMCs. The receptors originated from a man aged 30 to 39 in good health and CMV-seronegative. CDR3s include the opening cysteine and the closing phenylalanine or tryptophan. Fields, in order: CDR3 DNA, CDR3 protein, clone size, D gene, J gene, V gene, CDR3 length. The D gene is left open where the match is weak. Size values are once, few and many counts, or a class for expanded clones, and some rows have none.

CDR3 DNA: TGTGCCTTTCGGACTCCGCTCGGCGCCGGGGAGCTGTTTTTT; CDR3 protein: CAFRTPLGAGELFF; clone size: .; D gene: .; J gene: TRBJ2-2; V gene: TRBV2; CDR3 length: 14
CDR3 DNA: TGTGCCATCAGAATCTCCCCATCGGGTTCCTACAATGAGCAGTTCTTC; CDR3 protein: CAIRISPSGSYNEQFF; clone size: .; D gene: .; J gene: TRBJ2-1; V gene: TRBV10-3; CDR3 length: 16
CDR3 DNA: TGCGCCAGCAGCGCCGGGGAGGTTCGGGAGACCCAGTACTTC; CDR3 protein: CASSAGEVRETQYF; clone size: .; D gene: .; J gene: TRBJ2-5; V gene: TRBV5-1; CDR3 length: 14
CDR3 DNA: TGTGCCAGCAGGTCACTGGGTCAGGGGGATGGAACTGAAGCTTTCTTT; CDR3 protein: CASRSLGQGDGTEAFF; clone size: .; D gene: TRBD1; J gene: TRBJ1-1; V gene: TRBV2; CDR3 length: 16
CDR3 DNA: TGTGCCACCGAGGGGCCGGGACTAGCGGGGACGAGCTCCTACAATGAGCAGTTCTTC; CDR3 protein: CATEGPGLAGTSSYNEQFF; clone size: .; D gene: TRBD2; J gene: TRBJ2-1; V gene: TRBV10-3; CDR3 length: 19
CDR3 DNA: TGTGCCAGCAGCCCTATATCTCAGGGGAATGAGCAGTTCTTC; CDR3 protein: CASSPISQGNEQFF; clone size: .; D gene: .; J gene: TRBJ2-1; V gene: TRBV6-6; CDR3 length: 14
CDR3 DNA: TGCAGCGTTATTCGGGCAGGGGGCCCCTACGAGCAGTACTTC; CDR3 protein: CSVIRAGGPYEQYF; clone size: .; D gene: TRBD1; J gene: TRBJ2-7; V gene: TRBV29-1; CDR3 length: 14
CDR3 DNA: TGTGCCAGCTCCCCTCCCAGGGATACGCAGTATTTT; CDR3 protein: CASSPPRDTQYF; clone size: few; D gene: .; J gene: TRBJ2-3; V gene: TRBV2; CDR3 length: 12
CDR3 DNA: TGTGCCTGGAACACCGGGACACTCAATCAGCCCCAGCATTTT; CDR3 protein: CAWNTGTLNQPQHF; clone size: once; D gene: .; J gene: TRBJ1-5; V gene: TRBV30; CDR3 length: 14
CDR3 DNA: TGTGCCAGCAGTCTTGGACACCCCAATGAGCAGTTCTTC; CDR3 protein: CASSLGHPNEQFF; clone size: .; D gene: .; J gene: TRBJ2-1; V gene: TRBV27; CDR3 length: 13
CDR3 DNA: TGTGCCAGTAGTTCTTTCCCGGGGGGCCAAGGCAATCAGCCCCAGCATTTT; CDR3 protein: CASSSFPGGQGNQPQHF; clone size: .; D gene: .; J gene: TRBJ1-5; V gene: TRBV19; CDR3 length: 17
CDR3 DNA: TGTGCCAGCAGCTTTAACGGTATTTATGGCTACACCTTC; CDR3 protein: CASSFNGIYGYTF; clone size: .; D gene: .; J gene: TRBJ1-2; V gene: TRBV7-9; CDR3 length: 13
CDR3 DNA: TGTGCCAGCAGCTTAGTGGGACAGGTCGGTAGAGGCACTGAAGCTTTCTTT; CDR3 protein: CASSLVGQVGRGTEAFF; clone size: .; D gene: TRBD1; J gene: TRBJ1-1; V gene: TRBV7-2; CDR3 length: 17
CDR3 DNA: TGCGCCAGCAGCCAAAGGGACAGGGCAGATACGCAGTATTTT; CDR3 protein: CASSQRDRADTQYF; clone size: .; D gene: TRBD1; J gene: TRBJ2-3; V gene: TRBV5-1; CDR3 length: 14
CDR3 DNA: TGTGCCAGCAGCACCAGTAGCGGGCCGGGGACAGATACGCAGTATTTT; CDR3 protein: CASSTSSGPGTDTQYF; clone size: .; D gene: TRBD2; J gene: TRBJ2-3; V gene: TRBV7-9; CDR3 length: 16
CDR3 DNA: TGTGCCAGCAGCTCCGCGACTAGCGACCGAGATACGCAGTATTTT; CDR3 protein: CASSSATSDRDTQYF; clone size: .; D gene: TRBD2; J gene: TRBJ2-3; V gene: TRBV7-9; CDR3 length: 15
CDR3 DNA: TGTGCCAGCAGTCCCGGCGGGAGCAATCAGCCCCAGCATTTT; CDR3 protein: CASSPGGSNQPQHF; clone size: few; D gene: .; J gene: TRBJ1-5; V gene: TRBV25-1; CDR3 length: 14
CDR3 DNA: TGTGCCAGCAGCCAAGATGAGTCTCGGGGGTCGGGAAACACCATATATTTT; CDR3 protein: CASSQDESRGSGNTIYF; clone size: .; D gene: .; J gene: TRBJ1-3; V gene: TRBV4-2; CDR3 length: 17
CDR3 DNA: TGTGCCAGCAGGACAGGGAGTCAGCCCCAGCATTTT; CDR3 protein: CASRTGSQPQHF; clone size: .; D gene: TRBD1; J gene: TRBJ1-5; V gene: TRBV6-5; CDR3 length: 12
CDR3 DNA: TGTGCCTGGGGTTTTGGGAGGGCAAGGGGGGACACTGAAGCTTTCTTT; CDR3 protein: CAWGFGRARGDTEAFF; clone size: once; D gene: .; J gene: TRBJ1-1; V gene: TRBV30; CDR3 length: 16
CDR3 DNA: TGTGCCAGCAGCTCCGGTCCCCTAGCGGGAGAGACCCAGTACTTC; CDR3 protein: CASSSGPLAGETQYF; clone size: once; D gene: TRBD2; J gene: TRBJ2-5; V gene: TRBV5-4; CDR3 length: 15
CDR3 DNA: TGTGCCAGCGGAGGGGAGGTAAACAATCAGCCCCAGCATTTT; CDR3 protein: CASGGEVNNQPQHF; clone size: .; D gene: .; J gene: TRBJ1-5; V gene: TRBV2; CDR3 length: 14
CDR3 DNA: TGCGCCAGCAGCCCTCTGGGACAGGGGACGTCAGGGGAGCTGTTTTTT; CDR3 protein: CASSPLGQGTSGELFF; clone size: .; D gene: TRBD1; J gene: TRBJ2-2; V gene: TRBV4-3; CDR3 length: 16
CDR3 DNA: TGTGCCAGCAGCGTATCCCAGGGGAGTTCACCCCTCCACTTT; CDR3 protein: CASSVSQGSSPLHF; clone size: .; D gene: .; J gene: TRBJ1-6; V gene: TRBV9; CDR3 length: 14
CDR3 DNA: TGTGCCAGCAGCTACGGGACAGGGGATTCCCCTGAAGCTTTCTTT; CDR3 protein: CASSYGTGDSPEAFF; clone size: .; D gene: TRBD1; J gene: TRBJ1-1; V gene: TRBV13; CDR3 length: 15
CDR3 DNA: TGCGCCAGCAGCCAAACAGGGAGTCCCCCGGATACGCAGTATTTT; CDR3 protein: CASSQTGSPPDTQYF; clone size: .; D gene: .; J gene: TRBJ2-3; V gene: TRBV4-1; CDR3 length: 15
CDR3 DNA: TGCGCCAGCAGCCGAGGGACAGGGGACTTCGGAAACACCATATATTTT; CDR3 protein: CASSRGTGDFGNTIYF; clone size: once; D gene: TRBD1; J gene: TRBJ1-3; V gene: TRBV4-1; CDR3 length: 16
CDR3 DNA: TGCGCCAGCAGCTTGGGGGCCTCTGGAAACACCATATATTTT; CDR3 protein: CASSLGASGNTIYF; clone size: .; D gene: .; J gene: TRBJ1-3; V gene: TRBV5-1; CDR3 length: 14
CDR3 DNA: TGTGCCACCGCTAAAGACAGGGGGCCTTACGAGCAGTACTTC; CDR3 protein: CATAKDRGPYEQYF; clone size: .; D gene: TRBD1; J gene: TRBJ2-7; V gene: TRBV15; CDR3 length: 14
CDR3 DNA: TGTGCCAGCAGCTTAGCCTTCGACAACTACGAGCAGTACTTC; CDR3 protein: CASSLAFDNYEQYF; clone size: .; D gene: .; J gene: TRBJ2-7; V gene: TRBV7-9; CDR3 length: 14
CDR3 DNA: TGCGCCAGCAGCTTCCAGGGGTCAGGTGAAAAACTGTTTTTT; CDR3 protein: CASSFQGSGEKLFF; clone size: .; D gene: .; J gene: TRBJ1-4; V gene: TRBV5-1; CDR3 length: 14
CDR3 DNA: TGCGCCAGCAGCTCAGCGGGACTAGTCGTCGAGCAGTACTTC; CDR3 protein: CASSSAGLVVEQYF; clone size: .; D gene: TRBD2; J gene: TRBJ2-7; V gene: TRBV5-1; CDR3 length: 14
CDR3 DNA: TGTGCCAGCAGCGCAGACGACAGGGGAACCTATGGCTACACCTTC; CDR3 protein: CASSADDRGTYGYTF; clone size: .; D gene: TRBD1; J gene: TRBJ1-2; V gene: TRBV7-2; CDR3 length: 15
CDR3 DNA: TGTGCCAGCAGACGACAGGGACAGGGTTCCAATCAGCCCCAGCATTTT; CDR3 protein: CASRRQGQGSNQPQHF; clone size: few; D gene: TRBD1; J gene: TRBJ1-5; V gene: TRBV28; CDR3 length: 16
CDR3 DNA: TGCAGCGTTGTACAGGGTTGGGTCGGGAACACTGAAGCTTTCTTT; CDR3 protein: CSVVQGWVGNTEAFF; clone size: .; D gene: .; J gene: TRBJ1-1; V gene: TRBV29-1; CDR3 length: 15